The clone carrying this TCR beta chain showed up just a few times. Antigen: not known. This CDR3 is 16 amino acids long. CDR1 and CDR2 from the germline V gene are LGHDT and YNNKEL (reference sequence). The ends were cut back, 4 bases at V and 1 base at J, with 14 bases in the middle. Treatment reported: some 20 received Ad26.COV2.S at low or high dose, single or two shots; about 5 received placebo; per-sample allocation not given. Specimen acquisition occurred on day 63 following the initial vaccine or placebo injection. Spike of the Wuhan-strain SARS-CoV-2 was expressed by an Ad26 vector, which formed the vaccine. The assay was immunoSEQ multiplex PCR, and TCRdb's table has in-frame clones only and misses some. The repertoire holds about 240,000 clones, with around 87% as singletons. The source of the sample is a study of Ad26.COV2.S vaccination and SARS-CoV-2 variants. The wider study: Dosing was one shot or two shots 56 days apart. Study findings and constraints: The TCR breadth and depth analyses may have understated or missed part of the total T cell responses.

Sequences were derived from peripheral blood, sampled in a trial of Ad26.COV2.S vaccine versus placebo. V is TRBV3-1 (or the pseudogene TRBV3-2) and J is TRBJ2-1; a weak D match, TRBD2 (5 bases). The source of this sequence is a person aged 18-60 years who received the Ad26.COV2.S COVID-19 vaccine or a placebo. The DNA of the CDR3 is TGTGCCAGCAGCCCCCGAGTAGCGCAATCCTACAATGAGCAGTTCTTC. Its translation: CASSPRVAQSYNEQFF.